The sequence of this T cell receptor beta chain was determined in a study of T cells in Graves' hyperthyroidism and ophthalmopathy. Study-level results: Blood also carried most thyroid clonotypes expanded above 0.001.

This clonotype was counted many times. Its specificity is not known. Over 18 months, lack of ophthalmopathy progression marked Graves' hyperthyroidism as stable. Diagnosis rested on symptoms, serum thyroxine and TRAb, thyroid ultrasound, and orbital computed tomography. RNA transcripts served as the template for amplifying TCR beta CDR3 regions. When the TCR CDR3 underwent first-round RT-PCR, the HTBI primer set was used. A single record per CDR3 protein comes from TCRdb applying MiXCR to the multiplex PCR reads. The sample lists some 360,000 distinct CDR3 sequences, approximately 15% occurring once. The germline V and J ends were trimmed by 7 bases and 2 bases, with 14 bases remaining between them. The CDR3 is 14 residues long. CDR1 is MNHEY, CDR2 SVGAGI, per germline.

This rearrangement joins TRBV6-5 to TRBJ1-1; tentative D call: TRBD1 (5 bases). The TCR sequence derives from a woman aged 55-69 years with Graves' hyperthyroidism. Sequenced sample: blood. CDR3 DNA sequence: TGTGCCAGCACCCCACCGCAGGGAAACACTGAAGCTTTCTTT. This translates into CASTPPQGNTEAFF.